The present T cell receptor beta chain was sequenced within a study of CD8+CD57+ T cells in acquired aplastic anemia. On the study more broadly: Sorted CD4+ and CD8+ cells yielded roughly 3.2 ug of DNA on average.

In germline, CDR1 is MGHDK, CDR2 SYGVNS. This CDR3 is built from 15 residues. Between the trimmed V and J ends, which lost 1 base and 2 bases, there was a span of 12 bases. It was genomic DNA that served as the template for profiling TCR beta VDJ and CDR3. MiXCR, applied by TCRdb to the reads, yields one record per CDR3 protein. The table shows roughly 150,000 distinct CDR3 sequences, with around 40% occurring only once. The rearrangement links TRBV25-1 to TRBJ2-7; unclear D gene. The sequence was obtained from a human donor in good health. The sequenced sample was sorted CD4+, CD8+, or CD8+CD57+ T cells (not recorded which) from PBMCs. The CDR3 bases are TGTGCCAGCAGTGAATGGGATCGTTACACCTACGAGCAGTACTTC. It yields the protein CASSEWDRYTYEQYF.